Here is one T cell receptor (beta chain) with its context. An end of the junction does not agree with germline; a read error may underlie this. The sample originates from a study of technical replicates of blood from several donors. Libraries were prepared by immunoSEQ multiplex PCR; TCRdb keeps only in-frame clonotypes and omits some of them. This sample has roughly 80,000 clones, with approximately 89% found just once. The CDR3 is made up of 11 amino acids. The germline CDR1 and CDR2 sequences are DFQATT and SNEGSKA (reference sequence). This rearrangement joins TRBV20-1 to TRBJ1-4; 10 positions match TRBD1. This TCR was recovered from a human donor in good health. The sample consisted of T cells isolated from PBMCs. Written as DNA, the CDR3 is TGCAGTGCAAGAGGGACAGGGGAACTGTTTTTT. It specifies CSARGTGELFF.